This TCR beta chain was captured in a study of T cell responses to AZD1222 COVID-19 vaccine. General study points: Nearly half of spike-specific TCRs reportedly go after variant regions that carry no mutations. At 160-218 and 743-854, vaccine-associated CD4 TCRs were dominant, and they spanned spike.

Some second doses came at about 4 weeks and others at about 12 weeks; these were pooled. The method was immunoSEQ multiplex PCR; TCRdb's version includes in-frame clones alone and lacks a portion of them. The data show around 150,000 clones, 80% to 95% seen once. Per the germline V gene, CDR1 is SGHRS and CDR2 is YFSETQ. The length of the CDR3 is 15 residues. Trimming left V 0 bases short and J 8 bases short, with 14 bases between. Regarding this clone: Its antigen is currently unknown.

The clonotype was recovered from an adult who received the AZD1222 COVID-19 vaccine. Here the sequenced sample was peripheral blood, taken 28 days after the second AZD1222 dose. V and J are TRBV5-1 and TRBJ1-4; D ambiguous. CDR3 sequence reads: CASSLEMGIGEKLFF. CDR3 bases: TGCGCCAGCAGCTTGGAAATGGGGATTGGGGAAAAACTGTTTTTT.